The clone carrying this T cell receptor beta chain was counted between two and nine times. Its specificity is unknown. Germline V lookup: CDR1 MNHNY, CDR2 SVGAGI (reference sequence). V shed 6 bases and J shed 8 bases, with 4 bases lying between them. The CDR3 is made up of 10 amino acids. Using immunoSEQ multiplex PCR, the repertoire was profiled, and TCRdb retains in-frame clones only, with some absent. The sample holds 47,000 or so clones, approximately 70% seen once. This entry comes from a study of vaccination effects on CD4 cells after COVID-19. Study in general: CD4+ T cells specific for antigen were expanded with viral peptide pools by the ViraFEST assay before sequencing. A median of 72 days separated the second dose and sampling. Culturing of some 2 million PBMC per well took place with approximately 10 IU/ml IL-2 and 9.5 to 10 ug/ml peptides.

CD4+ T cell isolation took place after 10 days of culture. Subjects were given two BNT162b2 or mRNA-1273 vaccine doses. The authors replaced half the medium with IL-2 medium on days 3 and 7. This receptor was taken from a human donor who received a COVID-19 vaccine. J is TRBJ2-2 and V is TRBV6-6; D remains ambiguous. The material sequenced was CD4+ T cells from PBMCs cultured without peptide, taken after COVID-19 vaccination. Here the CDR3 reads CASSWGELFF. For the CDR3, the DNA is TGTGCCAGCAGCTGGGGGGAGCTGTTTTTT.